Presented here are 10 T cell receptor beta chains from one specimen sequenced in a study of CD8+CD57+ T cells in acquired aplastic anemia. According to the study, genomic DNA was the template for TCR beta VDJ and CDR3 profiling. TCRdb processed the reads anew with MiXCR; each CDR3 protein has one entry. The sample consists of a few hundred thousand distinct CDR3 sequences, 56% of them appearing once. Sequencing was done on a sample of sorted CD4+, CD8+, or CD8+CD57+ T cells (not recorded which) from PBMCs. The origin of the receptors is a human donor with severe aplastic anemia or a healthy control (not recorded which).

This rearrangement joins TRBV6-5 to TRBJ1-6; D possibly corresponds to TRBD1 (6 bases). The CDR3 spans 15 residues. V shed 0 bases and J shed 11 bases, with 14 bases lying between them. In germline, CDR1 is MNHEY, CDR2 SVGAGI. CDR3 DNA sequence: TGTGCCAGCAGTTACTCTGCAGGGGATAGGCCACCCCTCCACTTT. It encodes CASSYSAGDRPPLHF.

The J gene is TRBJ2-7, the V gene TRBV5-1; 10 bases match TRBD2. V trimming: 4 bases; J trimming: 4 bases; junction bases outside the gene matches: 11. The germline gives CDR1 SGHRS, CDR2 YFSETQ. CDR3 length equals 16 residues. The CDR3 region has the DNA TGCGCCAGCAGCCACCGAAGCGGGAGGGCCGAGTACGAGCAGTACTTC. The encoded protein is CASSHRSGRAEYEQYF. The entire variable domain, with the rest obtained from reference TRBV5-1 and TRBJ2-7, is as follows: KAGVTQTPRYLIKTRGQQVTLSCSPISGHRSVSWYQQTPGQGLQFLFEYFSETQRNKGNFPGRFSGRQFSNSRSEMNVSTLELGDSALYLCASSHRSGRAEYEQYFGPGTRLTVT.

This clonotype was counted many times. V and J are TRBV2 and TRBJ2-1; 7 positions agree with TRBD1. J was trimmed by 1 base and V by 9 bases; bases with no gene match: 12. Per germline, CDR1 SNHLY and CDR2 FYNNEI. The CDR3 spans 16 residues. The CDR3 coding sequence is TGTGCCAGGATTCGATACAGGGGTGGTTCCTACAATGAGCAGTTCTTC. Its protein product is CARIRYRGGSYNEQFF.

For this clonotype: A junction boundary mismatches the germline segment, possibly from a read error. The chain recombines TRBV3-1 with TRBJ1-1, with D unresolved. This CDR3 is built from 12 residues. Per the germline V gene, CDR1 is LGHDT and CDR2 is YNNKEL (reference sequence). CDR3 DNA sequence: TGTACCAGCAGCCAAGGCAGTACTGAAGCTTTCTTT. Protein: CTSSQGSTEAFF.

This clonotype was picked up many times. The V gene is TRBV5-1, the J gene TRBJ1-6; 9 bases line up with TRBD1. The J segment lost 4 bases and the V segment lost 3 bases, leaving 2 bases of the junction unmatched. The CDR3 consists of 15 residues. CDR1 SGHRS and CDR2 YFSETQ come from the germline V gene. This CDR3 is CASSWTGAYNSPLHF. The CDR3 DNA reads TGCGCCAGCAGCTGGACAGGGGCTTATAATTCACCCCTCCACTTT.

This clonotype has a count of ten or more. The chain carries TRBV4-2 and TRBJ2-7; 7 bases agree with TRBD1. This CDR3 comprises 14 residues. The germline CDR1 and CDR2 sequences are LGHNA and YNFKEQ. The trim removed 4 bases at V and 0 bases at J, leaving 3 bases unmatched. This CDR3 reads CASSRDSLSYEQYF. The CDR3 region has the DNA TGTGCCAGCAGCCGGGACAGTCTCTCCTACGAGCAGTACTTC.

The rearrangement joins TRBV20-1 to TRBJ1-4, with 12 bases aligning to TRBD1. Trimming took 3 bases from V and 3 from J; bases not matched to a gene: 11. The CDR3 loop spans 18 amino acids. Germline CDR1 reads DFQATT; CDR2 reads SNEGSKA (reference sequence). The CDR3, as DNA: TGCAGTGCTAGTCGCGGGACAGGGGGCTCGTCTGCTAATGAAAAACTGTTTTTT. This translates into CSASRGTGGSSANEKLFF.

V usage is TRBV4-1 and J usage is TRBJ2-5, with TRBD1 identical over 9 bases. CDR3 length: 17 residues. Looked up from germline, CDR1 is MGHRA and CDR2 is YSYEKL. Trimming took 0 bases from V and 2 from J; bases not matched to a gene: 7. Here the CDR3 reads CASSQDRGQGRQETQYF. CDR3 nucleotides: TGCGCCAGCAGCCAAGACCGGGGACAGGGTAGGCAAGAGACCCAGTACTTC.

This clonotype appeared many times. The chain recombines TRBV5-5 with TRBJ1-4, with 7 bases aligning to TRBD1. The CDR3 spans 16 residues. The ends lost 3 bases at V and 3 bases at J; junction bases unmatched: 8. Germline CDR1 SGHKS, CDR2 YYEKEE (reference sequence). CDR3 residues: CASSSDWGQPNEKLFF. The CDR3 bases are TGTGCCAGCAGCTCGGATTGGGGACAGCCTAATGAAAAACTGTTTTTT. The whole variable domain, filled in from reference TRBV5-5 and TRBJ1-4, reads DAGVTQSPTHLIKTRGQQVTLRCSPISGHKSVSWYQQVLGQGPQFIFQYYEKEERGRGNFPDRFSARQFPNYSSELNVNALLLGDSALYLCASSSDWGQPNEKLFFGSGTQLSVL.

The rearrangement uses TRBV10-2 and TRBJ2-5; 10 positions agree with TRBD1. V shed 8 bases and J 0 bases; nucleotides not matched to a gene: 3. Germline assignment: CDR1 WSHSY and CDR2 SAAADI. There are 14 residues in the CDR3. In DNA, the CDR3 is TGCGCCAGCCCCGGACAGGGGGACCAAGAGACCCAGTACTTC. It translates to CASPGQGDQETQYF.